The source of this T cell receptor (beta chain) is a study of blood T cell repertoires in COVID-19. Overall study: Sample material is recorded as cDNA or gDNA derived from T cells, B-cell-depleted T cells, or PBMCs.

Deletions cut 2 bases from V and 10 bases from J, with 11 bases between. The CDR3 extends over 12 amino acids. CDR1 is ENHRY, CDR2 SYGVKD, per germline. As handled by the study authors: From reference gene primer amplification, estimates of nucleated cell counts were derived. Here immunoSEQ multiplex PCR was the method, and the copy in TCRdb shows in-frame clones only, minus some. The DNA gave D and trimming, while V, J and clone size come from that table. The sample lists about 220,000 clones, around 82% occurring once. This clone appeared a few times. The clonotype originates from a woman between 70 and 85 years old with acute or convalescent COVID-19. The sample consisted of peripheral blood. The chain couples TRBV10-3 to TRBJ1-2; no clear D. The CDR3 sequence is CAISEGQTHYTF. Here the CDR3 DNA reads TGTGCCATCAGTGAGGGGCAGACACACTACACCTTC.